These T cell receptor beta chains were read from a single sample in a study of CD8+ T cells in alopecia areata. Assay: immunoSEQ multiplex PCR; the TCRdb copy retains only in-frame clones and omits some. The repertoire holds roughly 140,000 clones, approximately 65% seen once, with 35% to 40% in the top ten. Material for sequencing was CD8+ T cells sorted from blood. The source is a human donor in good health. CDR3s include the opening cysteine and the closing phenylalanine or tryptophan. Fields, in order: D gene, V gene, clone size, J gene, CDR3 DNA, CDR3 protein. A D gene is named only where the DNA matches it firmly. A row's size may be missing; if present it is once, few, many or a size class.

.	TRBV13	few	TRBJ2-1	TGTGCCAGCAGCTTATGGGCGACTCTCCCACATGAGCAGTTCTTC	CASSLWATLPHEQFF
.	TRBV7-9	once	TRBJ2-3	TGTGCCAGCAGCCTCGGAACAGATACGCAGTATTTT	CASSLGTDTQYF
.	TRBV9	.	TRBJ1-1	TGTGCCAGCAGCGTGTGGGGGAACACTGAAGCTTTCTTT	CASSVWGNTEAFF
TRBD2	TRBV7-9	.	TRBJ2-7	TGTGCCAGCAGCTTCTTCGGGACTAGCGGAAACTACGAGCAGTACTTC	CASSFFGTSGNYEQYF
.	TRBV29-1	few	TRBJ1-1	TGCAGCGTTGAATCTGGCAGGGGCACTGAAGCTTTCTTT	CSVESGRGTEAFF
TRBD2	TRBV20-1	.	TRBJ2-7	TGCAGTGCCCAGCGGGAGTACGAGCAGTACTTC	CSAQREYEQYF
TRBD1	TRBV7-6	.	TRBJ2-7	TGTGCCAGCAGCTTGGGACAGGCTTTCTACGAGCAGTACTTC	CASSLGQAFYEQYF
TRBD1	TRBV4-1	.	TRBJ1-2	TGCGCCAGCAGCCAAACCTTCCAGGGGGCTTATGGCTACACCTTC	CASSQTFQGAYGYTF
.	TRBV5-1	few	TRBJ1-2	TGCGCCAGCAGGATAGACAGCACAGTTTACTATGGCTACACCTTC	CASRIDSTVYYGYTF
.	TRBV27	.	TRBJ2-6	TGTGCCAGCAGTTATATAGGCGACAGTCACTCTGGGGCCAACGTCCTGACTTTC	CASSYIGDSHSGANVLTF
.	TRBV9	.	TRBJ1-1	TGTGCCAGCAGCCCTCCCCGGCAGGGGAACCTAGCTTTCTTT	CASSPPRQGNLAFF
.	TRBV7-8	.	TRBJ1-5	TGTGCCAGCAGCTCACAGACAGAGAACAATCAGCCCCAGCATTTT	CASSSQTENNQPQHF
.	TRBV29-1	few	TRBJ1-2	TGCAGCGTTGCTGGTGGACAGAGGGGGAACTATGGCTACACCTTC	CSVAGGQRGNYGYTF
TRBD1	TRBV7-2	.	TRBJ2-2	TGTGCCAGCAGCTTAGTTGTTGGCAGGGGGAAGACCGGGGAGCTGTTTTTT	CASSLVVGRGKTGELFF
TRBD2	TRBV14	.	TRBJ2-2	TGTGCCAGCAGCCAAGAACTAGCGGGATTCACCGGGGAGCTGTTTTTT	CASSQELAGFTGELFF